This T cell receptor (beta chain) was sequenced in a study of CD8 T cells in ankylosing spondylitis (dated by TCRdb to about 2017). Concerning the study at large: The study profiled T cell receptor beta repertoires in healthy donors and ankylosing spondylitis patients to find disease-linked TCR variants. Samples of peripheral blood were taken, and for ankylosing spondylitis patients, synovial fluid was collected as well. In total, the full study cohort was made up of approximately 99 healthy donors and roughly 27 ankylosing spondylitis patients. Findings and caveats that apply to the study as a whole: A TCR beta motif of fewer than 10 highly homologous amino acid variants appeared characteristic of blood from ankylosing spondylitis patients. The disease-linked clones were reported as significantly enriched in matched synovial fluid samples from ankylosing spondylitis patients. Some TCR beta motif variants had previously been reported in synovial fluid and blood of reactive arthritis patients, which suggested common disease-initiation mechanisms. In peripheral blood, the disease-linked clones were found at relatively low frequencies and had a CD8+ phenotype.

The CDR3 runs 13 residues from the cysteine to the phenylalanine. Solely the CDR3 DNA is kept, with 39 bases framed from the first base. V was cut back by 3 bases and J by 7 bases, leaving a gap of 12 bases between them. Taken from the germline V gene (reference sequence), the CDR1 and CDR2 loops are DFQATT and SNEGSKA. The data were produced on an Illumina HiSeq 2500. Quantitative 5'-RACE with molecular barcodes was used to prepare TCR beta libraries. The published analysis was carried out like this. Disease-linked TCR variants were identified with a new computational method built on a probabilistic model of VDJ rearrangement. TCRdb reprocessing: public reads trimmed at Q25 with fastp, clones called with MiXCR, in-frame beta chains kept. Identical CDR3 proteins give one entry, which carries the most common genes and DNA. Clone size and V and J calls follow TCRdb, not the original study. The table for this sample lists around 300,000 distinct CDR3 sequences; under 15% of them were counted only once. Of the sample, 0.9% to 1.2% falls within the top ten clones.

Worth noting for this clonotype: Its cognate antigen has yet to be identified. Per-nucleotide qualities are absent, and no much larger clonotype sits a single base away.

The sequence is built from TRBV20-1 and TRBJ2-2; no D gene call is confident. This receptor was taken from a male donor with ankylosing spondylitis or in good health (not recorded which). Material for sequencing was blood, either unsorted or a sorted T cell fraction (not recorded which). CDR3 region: CSASPMRGGELFF. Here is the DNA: TGCAGTGCTAGCCCGATGAGAGGCGGGGAGCTGTTTTTT.